The source of this T cell receptor (beta chain) is a study of T cell repertoires in aging, cancer and after chemotherapy. In the study overall: Pre- and post-chemotherapy samples were paired from glioblastoma patients treated with temozolomide-based therapy.

Study findings and constraints: Compared with age-matched healthy donors, untreated hematological or solid cancer patients showed higher blood TCR clonality. Rebound thymic output was suggested by rising median generation probability during chemotherapy in each cancer cohort.

This clonotype rates as large. Its cognate antigen is unknown. Amplification of TCR beta used genomic DNA extracted from peripheral blood. Rearranged V-D-J TRB sequences were amplified with a mixed TRB-A/B primer pool. Using its own MiXCR run on the multiplex PCR reads, TCRdb lists one record per CDR3 protein. This sample has about 3,400 distinct CDR3 sequences, with 25% to 30% found just once. CDR1 is GTSNPN, CDR2 SVGIG, per germline (reference sequence). There are 13 residues in the CDR3. The V gene end was trimmed by 4 bases and the J gene end by 10 bases; junction bases not matched to a gene: 6. This receptor was identified in a human donor with a solid tumor. The chain links TRBV30 to TRBJ1-6; 8 nucleotides line up with TRBD1. The sample taken for sequencing was blood. Here the CDR3 DNA reads TGTGCCTGGACAGGGGGCTTAAAGTCACCCCTCCACTTT. As protein: CAWTGGLKSPLHF.